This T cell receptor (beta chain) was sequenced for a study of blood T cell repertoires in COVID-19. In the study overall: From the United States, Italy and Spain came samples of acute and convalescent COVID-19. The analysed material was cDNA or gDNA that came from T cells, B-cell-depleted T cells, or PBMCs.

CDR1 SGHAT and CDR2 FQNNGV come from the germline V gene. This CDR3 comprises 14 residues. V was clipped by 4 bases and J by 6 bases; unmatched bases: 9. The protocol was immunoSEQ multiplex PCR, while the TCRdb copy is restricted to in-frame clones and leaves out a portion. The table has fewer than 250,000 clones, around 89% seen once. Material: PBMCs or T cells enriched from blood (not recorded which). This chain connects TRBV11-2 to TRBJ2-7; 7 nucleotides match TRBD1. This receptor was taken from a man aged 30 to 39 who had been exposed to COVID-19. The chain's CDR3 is CASSSSDRKPEQYF. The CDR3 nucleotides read TGTGCCAGCAGCTCTTCGGACAGGAAACCCGAGCAGTACTTC.